Following are 15 T cell receptor beta chains from one sample sequenced in a study of T cell responses to AZD1222 COVID-19 vaccine. TCRdb's table, derived via immunoSEQ multiplex PCR, lists solely in-frame clones and lacks some. The sample consists of about 220,000 clones, about 93% of them appearing once. The starting material was peripheral blood, obtained on day 0 of MenACWY control vaccination. All receptors come from an adult in good health.

The chain combines TRBV4-3 with TRBJ2-3; TRBD2 aligns across 12 bases. Germline V gene data show CDR1 as LGHNA and CDR2 as YSLEER. V lost 0 bases, J lost 2 bases, and 3 bases stayed unmatched. The CDR3 length is 17 residues. The CDR3 reads CASSQELAGGVTDTQYF. The DNA of the CDR3 is TGCGCCAGCAGCCAAGAGCTAGCGGGGGGGGTCACAGATACGCAGTATTTT.

The V call is TRBV5-1, the J call TRBJ2-5, with D tentatively TRBD2 (6 bases). The germline V gene encodes CDR1 SGHRS and CDR2 YFSETQ. This CDR3 is 14 amino acids long. V was pared by 4 bases and J by 5 bases, with 15 bases between. CDR3 protein: CASSPDLAGETQYF. The CDR3 region has the DNA TGCGCCAGCAGCCCCGACTTGGCGGGGGAGACCCAGTACTTC.

The chain has TRBV12-5 and TRBJ1-1, with 8 positions matching TRBD1. The CDR3 totals 16 residues. With 3 bases clipped from V and 3 bases from J, the junction kept 9 bases outside the gene matches. Per the germline V gene, CDR1 is LGHNT and CDR2 is FRNRAP. CDR3 coding DNA: TGTGCTAGTGGTTTCGAAACCCAGGGGGCCGACACTGAAGCTTTCTTT. Amino acids: CASGFETQGADTEAFF. Variable domain in full (rest from reference TRBV12-5 and TRBJ1-1): DARVTQTPRHKVTEMGQEVTMRCQPILGHNTVFWYRQTMMQGLELLAYFRNRAPLDDSGMPKDRFSAEMPDATLATLKIQPSEPRDSAVYFCASGFETQGADTEAFFGQGTRLTVV.

The chain joins TRBV4-1 to TRBJ2-3; 9 bases map to TRBD2. This CDR3 contains 18 residues. Germline lookup yields CDR1 MGHRA and CDR2 YSYEKL. J was trimmed by 0 bases and V by 2 bases; bases with no gene match: 9. CDR3 sequence: CASSQMSGGPSSTDTQYF. For the CDR3, the DNA is TGCGCCAGCAGCCAAATGAGCGGGGGGCCCTCTAGCACAGATACGCAGTATTTT.

This chain links TRBV5-8 with TRBJ2-3; 7 nucleotides align to TRBD2. After removal of 2 bases from V and 0 bases from J, the junction contained 6 bases not matched to a gene. CDR3 length equals 16 residues. CDR1 SGHTS and CDR2 YDEGEE come from the germline V gene. DNA for the CDR3: TGTGCCAGCAGCTTAGGCAGCGGGGCTAGCACAGATACGCAGTATTTT. Translation gives CASSLGSGASTDTQYF.

The chain recombines TRBV5-4 with TRBJ1-3, with 8 bases matching TRBD1. The germline CDR1 and CDR2 sequences are SGHNT and YYREEE (reference sequence). Unmatched junction bases numbered 10, after V lost 3 bases and J lost 2 bases. The CDR3 runs to 17 residues. The CDR3 bases are TGTGCCAGCAGCTCGGGAGGACAGGGATTTGCTGGAAACACCATATATTTT. It translates to CASSSGGQGFAGNTIYF.

This clone has only one observation. This chain connects TRBV5-6 to TRBJ1-1, with D possibly being TRBD1 (6 bases). CDR1 and CDR2 (germline): SGHDT, YYEEEE. The CDR3 contains 15 residues. The V gene lost 4 bases and the J gene lost 5 bases, with 18 bases spanning the gap. CDR3 bases: TGTGCCAGCAGCATGCGGGACAACCTAAGGACTGAAGCTTTCTTT. It yields the protein CASSMRDNLRTEAFF. Full variable domain (outside the CDR3, taken from reference TRBV5-6 and TRBJ1-1): DAGVTQSPTHLIKTRGQQVTLRCSPKSGHDTVSWYQQALGQGPQFIFQYYEEEERQRGNFPDRFSGHQFPNYSSELNVNALLLGDSALYLCASSMRDNLRTEAFFGQGTRLTVV.

The J gene is TRBJ1-2, the V gene TRBV2, with TRBD1 identical over 9 bases. This CDR3 is 16 amino acids long. The germline CDR1 and CDR2 sequences are SNHLY and FYNNEI. J lost 0 bases, V lost 5 bases, and 7 bases had no gene match. The CDR3 DNA sequence: TGTGCCAGCAGTTCCCAGGGACAGGGAGCTAACTATGGCTACACCTTC. It yields the protein CASSSQGQGANYGYTF.

The chain is built from TRBV2 and TRBJ1-5, with D perhaps TRBD1 (5 bases). The CDR3 is 16 residues long. From germline, CDR1 is SNHLY and CDR2 FYNNEI. Between the trimmed V and J ends, which lost 6 bases and 1 base, there was a span of 16 bases. This CDR3 reads CASSQVPGRSNQPQHF. The CDR3 DNA reads as TGTGCCAGCAGCCAGGTTCCGGGACGAAGCAATCAGCCCCAGCATTTT.

This sequence joins TRBV18 and TRBJ1-2; 7 bases are a match to TRBD1. The CDR3 consists of 15 residues. Germline CDR1 reads KGHSH; CDR2 reads LQKENI. Losses at the gene ends were 0 bases for V and 5 bases for J; bases not matched to a gene: 6. CDR3 DNA sequence: TGTGCCAGCTCACCACCGGAGGAACAGGGGTATGGCTACACCTTC. The encoded protein is CASSPPEEQGYGYTF.

The gene calls are TRBV19 and TRBJ1-5; tentative D call: TRBD1 (5 bases). Per the germline V gene, CDR1 is LNHDA and CDR2 is SQIVND (reference sequence). Between the trimmed V and J ends, which lost 5 bases and 4 bases, there was a span of 12 bases. CDR3 length: 14 residues. CDR3 coding DNA: TGTGCCAGTAGTCAGGGATCGTTAAATCAGCCCCAGCATTTT. It encodes CASSQGSLNQPQHF.

The rearrangement joins TRBV30 to TRBJ1-5, with D possibly matching TRBD1 (5 bases). V lost 1 base to trimming and J lost 5 bases, with 9 bases between them. The CDR3 has 13 residues. Germline V gene sequence: CDR1 GTSNPN, CDR2 SVGIG (reference sequence). In DNA form, the CDR3 reads TGTGCCTGGAGTGCAGGGACCTATCAGCCCCAGCATTTT. Translated, it gives CAWSAGTYQPQHF.

The gene calls are TRBV7-2 and TRBJ2-1; 15 bases map to TRBD2. CDR1 SGHTA and CDR2 FQGNSA come from the germline V gene. V lost 4 bases and J lost 4; bases outside the gene matches: 8. The CDR3 has 18 residues. This CDR3 reads CASSSQGLAGGPYNEQFF. DNA for the CDR3: TGTGCCAGCAGCTCCCAGGGACTAGCGGGGGGTCCTTACAATGAGCAGTTCTTC. Filled out from reference TRBV7-2 and TRBJ2-1, the complete variable domain reads GAGVSQSPSNKVTEKGKDVELRCDPISGHTALYWYRQSLGQGLEFLIYFQGNSAPDKSGLPSDRFSAERTGGSVSTLTIQRTQQEDSAVYLCASSSQGLAGGPYNEQFFGPGTRLTVL.

The rearrangement links TRBV5-1 to TRBJ2-5, with D possibly being TRBD2 (5 bases). This CDR3 comprises 13 residues. Trimming stripped 6 bases from V and 1 base from J, with 10 bases between. Germline CDR1 is SGHRS and CDR2 is YFSETQ. CDR3 protein: CASTRAPQETQYF. The CDR3 nucleotides read TGCGCCAGCACGCGGGCCCCCCAAGAGACCCAGTACTTC.

This chain uses TRBV6-5 with TRBJ2-1; D unclear. CDR1 is MNHEY and CDR2 is SVGAGI in the germline V gene. The CDR3 contains 12 residues. Trimming stripped 4 bases from V and 3 bases from J, with 4 bases between. CDR3 loop: CASSSYYNEQFF. The DNA of the CDR3 is TGTGCCAGCAGTTCGTACTACAATGAGCAGTTCTTC.